This entry is about one T cell receptor (beta chain). Its target is not known. One entry per CDR3 protein results from TCRdb running MiXCR on the RT-PCR reads. The sample yields around 520,000 distinct CDR3 sequences, around 25% seen once. The data stem from a study of response to subunit inactivated influenza vaccine. Study conclusions and caveats: That few new T cells are recruited by each seasonal influenza vaccination was the authors' suggestion.

The CDR3 is made up of 16 amino acids. Germline V gene sequence: CDR1 SGHDT, CDR2 YYEEEE. Trimming shortened V by 4 bases and J by 10 bases, and 21 bases separated the two germline ends. V usage is TRBV5-6 and J usage is TRBJ1-6, with D maybe TRBD1 (5 bases). The sample was CD4+ T cells sorted from PBMCs, taken 4 to 6 days after vaccination. This sequence was found in a man aged 50 to 60 who received an inactivated influenza vaccine. Here the CDR3 DNA reads TGTGCCAGCAGCCGAGCCGGGACTGCGGCGGGGTCACCCCTCCACTTT. Its translation is CASSRAGTAAGSPLHF. The full variable domain, rest sourced from reference TRBV5-6 and TRBJ1-6, is DAGVTQSPTHLIKTRGQQVTLRCSPKSGHDTVSWYQQALGQGPQFIFQYYEEEERQRGNFPDRFSGHQFPNYSSELNVNALLLGDSALYLCASSRAGTAAGSPLHFGNGTRLTVT.